Presented here are 30 T cell receptor beta chains from one specimen sequenced in a study of blood T cell repertoires in COVID-19. Clones were sequenced by immunoSEQ multiplex PCR, and TCRdb holds only the in-frame ones, with some missing. This sample carries 270,000 or so clones, 80% to 90% of them seen once, and the ten largest clones take roughly 4%. The sequenced material came from PBMCs or T cells enriched from blood (not recorded which). The origin of the receptors is a woman in her thirties with acute COVID-19.

The gene calls are TRBV14 and TRBJ1-2, with D possibly TRBD1 on 6 matching bases. V gave up 6 bases and J gave up 7 bases, with 15 bases separating them. Germline V gene data show CDR1 as SGHDN and CDR2 as FVKESK. The CDR3 is made up of 13 amino acids. The CDR3 is CASSPRTEGGYTF. The CDR3 DNA reads TGTGCCAGCAGTCCGCGGACAGAAGGTGGCTACACCTTC.

The CDR3 spells CASRPDRGDTGELFF. For the CDR3, the DNA is TGTGCCAGCAGACCTGACAGGGGGGACACCGGGGAGCTGTTTTTT. The chain joins TRBV13 to TRBJ2-2, with 9 bases matching TRBD1. The CDR3 runs to 15 residues. Germline CDR1 is PRHDT and CDR2 is FYEKMQ (reference sequence). The V gene end was trimmed by 6 bases and the J gene end by 3 bases; junction bases not matched to a gene: 5.

The chain is built from TRBV9 and TRBJ1-1, with unresolved D. The germline gives CDR1 SGDLS, CDR2 YYNGEE. Trimming stripped 4 bases from V and 4 bases from J, with 5 bases between. The CDR3 spans 11 residues. The CDR3 DNA reads as TGTGCCAGCAGCCCCGGCACTGAAGCTTTCTTT. It translates to CASSPGTEAFF.

CDR3 sequence reads: CASSYRSSGPGELFF. The CDR3 nucleotides are TGTGCCAGCAGTTACAGGTCTAGCGGGCCCGGGGAGCTGTTTTTT. The chain employs TRBV6-5 and TRBJ2-2; 8 bases map to TRBD2. CDR1 and CDR2 (germline): MNHEY, SVGAGI. The ends lost 2 bases at V and 6 bases at J; junction bases unmatched: 5. The CDR3 has 15 residues.

The chain couples TRBV5-1 to TRBJ1-1; D gene ambiguous. V lost 0 bases and J 1 base, leaving 10 bases between the germline ends. Per germline, CDR1 SGHRS and CDR2 YFSETQ. The CDR3 extends over 15 amino acids. CDR3 nucleotide sequence: TGCGCCAGCAGCTTGGATCTGGGAGCGAACACTGAAGCTTTCTTT. Protein: CASSLDLGANTEAFF.

The V and J genes are TRBV27 and TRBJ2-1; TRBD1 aligns across 7 bases. The V segment lost 3 bases and the J segment 5 bases; nucleotides outside the gene matches: 4. Germline-derived CDR1 and CDR2 are MNHEY and SMNVEV (reference sequence). This CDR3 has 14 residues. CDR3 in amino acids: CASSLTGNNNEQFF. CDR3 in DNA: TGTGCCAGCAGTTTGACAGGGAACAACAATGAGCAGTTCTTC.

J is TRBJ2-7 and V is TRBV19; TRBD2 is a possible D gene (6 bases). The V and J ends lost 2 bases and 4 bases respectively, with 15 bases between them. The V gene's germline CDR1 is LNHDA and CDR2 SQIVND (reference sequence). The CDR3 sequence is 15 residues long. CDR3 sequence: CASSILGGNGYEQYF. The CDR3 DNA follows: TGTGCCAGTAGTATACTTGGAGGGAATGGGTACGAGCAGTACTTC.

The rearrangement links TRBV5-1 to TRBJ1-1, with 9 bases matching TRBD1. The length of the CDR3 is 16 residues. V lost 0 bases to trimming and J lost 5 bases; unmatched junction nucleotides: 8. The V gene's germline CDR1 is SGHRS and CDR2 YFSETQ. CDR3 DNA sequence: TGCGCCAGCAGCTTGGGGGACAGGGTGGGAGAAACTGAAGCTTTCTTT. It codes for CASSLGDRVGETEAFF.

V usage is TRBV7-6 and J usage is TRBJ1-2, with D possibly being TRBD1 (6 bases). The CDR3 runs to 12 residues. Trimming pared 1 base from V and 6 bases from J, leaving 6 bases between. Germline V gene sequence: CDR1 SGHVS, CDR2 FNYEAQ. The CDR3 reads CASSLEGDGYTF. CDR3 coding DNA: TGTGCCAGCAGCTTAGAGGGGGATGGCTACACCTTC.

This sequence joins TRBV4-1 and TRBJ1-1; D is perhaps TRBD1 (6 bases). V shed 0 bases and J shed 3 bases, with 14 bases lying between them. The germline gives CDR1 MGHRA, CDR2 YSYEKL. The CDR3 covers 16 residues. As DNA, the CDR3 is TGCGCCAGCAGCCAAGAGTATCAGGGGTGGGACACTGAAGCTTTCTTT. This codes for CASSQEYQGWDTEAFF.

The gene calls are TRBV27 and TRBJ2-7; 9 bases fit TRBD1. V gave up 5 bases and J gave up 3 bases; unmatched junction bases: 5. The CDR3 loop spans 14 amino acids. Germline values: CDR1 MNHEY, CDR2 SMNVEV (reference sequence). CDR3 protein: CASSADRGVYEQYF. In DNA form, the CDR3 reads TGTGCCAGCAGTGCGGACAGGGGAGTCTACGAGCAGTACTTC.

The V call is TRBV6-2 or TRBV6-3, the J call TRBJ2-3; 9 positions agree with TRBD1. After removal of 4 bases from V and 4 bases from J, the junction contained 6 bases not matched to a gene. This CDR3 is built from 15 residues. The germline V gene has CDR1 MNHEY and CDR2 SVGEGT. The DNA of the CDR3 is TGTGCCAGCAGTTCGGGACAGGGTCGTGCAGATACGCAGTATTTT. The encoded protein is CASSSGQGRADTQYF.

The chain uses TRBV11-2 and TRBJ2-1; a possible D gene is TRBD1 (6 bases). Trimming shortened V by 5 bases and J by 7 bases, and 18 bases separated the two germline ends. Germline lookup yields CDR1 SGHAT and CDR2 FQNNGV. The CDR3 is 15 residues long. For the CDR3, the DNA is TGTGCCAGCAGCCAATATGCGACAGGTGGGAATGAGCAGTTCTTC. This codes for CASSQYATGGNEQFF. Drawing the rest from reference TRBV11-2 and TRBJ2-1, the complete variable domain is EAGVAQSPRYKIIEKRQSVAFWCNPISGHATLYWYQQILGQGPKLLIQFQNNGVVDDSQLPKDRFSAERLKGVDSTLKIQPAKLEDSAVYLCASSQYATGGNEQFFGPGTRLTVL.

The CDR3 protein is CASSQGAGGEKLFF. CDR3 bases: TGTGCCTCCTCCCAGGGGGCTGGCGGTGAAAAACTGTTTTTT. The rearrangement uses TRBV30 and TRBJ1-4, with 8 positions matching TRBD1. Looked up from germline, CDR1 is GTSNPN and CDR2 is SVGIG (reference sequence). This CDR3 contains 14 residues. V trimming: 7 bases; J trimming: 7 bases; junction bases outside the gene matches: 11.

V is TRBV7-2 and J is TRBJ2-7; 8 nucleotides agree with TRBD1. V shed 0 bases and J 5 bases; nucleotides not matched to a gene: 9. The germline V gene has CDR1 SGHTA and CDR2 FQGNSA. CDR3 size: 16 residues. CDR3 sequence reads: CASSLAGQGFPNEQYF. The CDR3 coding sequence is TGTGCCAGCAGCTTAGCTGGACAGGGATTTCCTAACGAGCAGTACTTC. The variable domain in full, with the rest retrieved from reference TRBV7-2 and TRBJ2-7, is GAGVSQSPSNKVTEKGKDVELRCDPISGHTALYWYRQSLGQGLEFLIYFQGNSAPDKSGLPSDRFSAERTGGSVSTLTIQRTQQEDSAVYLCASSLAGQGFPNEQYFGPGTRLTVT.

The chain is built from TRBV6-4 and TRBJ2-1; D unclear. The CDR3 is made up of 13 amino acids. CDR1 MRHNA and CDR2 SNTAGT come from the germline V gene. V lost 0 bases, J lost 7 bases, and 7 bases lay in between. The CDR3 here is CASSDSSSNEQFF. The CDR3 DNA reads as TGTGCCAGCAGTGACTCTTCTAGTAATGAGCAGTTCTTC.

The V gene is TRBV19, the J gene TRBJ2-2; TRBD2 matches at 15 bases. Germline V lookup: CDR1 LNHDA, CDR2 SQIVND (reference sequence). The V segment lost 7 bases and the J segment 4 bases; nucleotides outside the gene matches: 7. The CDR3 length is 17 residues. The CDR3 loop reads CASTRGLAGGGTGELFF. The CDR3 nucleotides are TGTGCCAGTACCCGGGGACTAGCGGGAGGAGGCACCGGGGAGCTGTTTTTT.

The V gene is TRBV3-1 (or the pseudogene TRBV3-2), the J gene TRBJ2-3; 10 bases fit TRBD2. The junction had 4 bases not matched to a gene; V was cut back by 1 base and J by 0 bases. The germline V gene has CDR1 LGHDT and CDR2 YNNKEL (reference sequence). The CDR3 consists of 17 residues. CDR3 nucleotides: TGTGCCAGCAGCCAAGGCCGGACTAGCGGAAGCACAGATACGCAGTATTTT. Translated: CASSQGRTSGSTDTQYF.

V usage is TRBV28 and J usage is TRBJ2-7; 8 nucleotides line up with TRBD1. After removal of 8 bases from V and 6 bases from J, the junction contained 15 bases not matched to a gene. The CDR3 has 15 residues. Germline V lookup: CDR1 MDHEN, CDR2 SYDVKM. The CDR3, as DNA: TGTGCCAGCGACTTTGAGGGGGACAGGTCTAGCGAGCAGTACTTC. This encodes CASDFEGDRSSEQYF.

The chain joins TRBV4-1 to TRBJ2-7, with D possibly TRBD2 on 6 matching bases. The germline V and J ends were trimmed by 3 bases and 0 bases, with 15 bases remaining between them. Looked up from germline, CDR1 is MGHRA and CDR2 is YSYEKL. The CDR3 totals 16 residues. Written as DNA, the CDR3 is TGCGCCAGCAGCCAGACTAGTGAAACAAGCTCCTACGAGCAGTACTTC. This encodes CASSQTSETSSYEQYF.

This chain connects TRBV10-3 to TRBJ1-5; D is perhaps TRBD1 (5 bases). Trimming took off 4 bases at V and 4 bases at J, with 14 bases between the two ends. Looked up from germline, CDR1 is ENHRY and CDR2 is SYGVKD. The CDR3 sequence is 15 residues long. CDR3 nucleotide sequence: TGTGCCATCAGTGGGGGCAGGCTTCCGAATCAGCCCCAGCATTTT. Encoded protein: CAISGGRLPNQPQHF.

The V and J genes are TRBV30 and TRBJ2-1; weak D call: TRBD2 (6 bases). In germline, CDR1 is GTSNPN, CDR2 SVGIG (reference sequence). V was trimmed by 2 bases and J by 7 bases, leaving 12 bases between them. There are 13 residues in the CDR3. The CDR3 bases are TGTGCCTGGAGTTGGCCTAGCGTAAATGAGCAGTTCTTC. This translates into CAWSWPSVNEQFF.

The gene calls are TRBV27 and TRBJ1-6; D perhaps matches TRBD1 (6 bases). Germline CDR1 reads MNHEY; CDR2 reads SMNVEV (reference sequence). CDR3 length: 13 amino acids. The germline V and J ends were trimmed by 8 bases and 7 bases, with 12 bases remaining between them. The CDR3 nucleotides read TGTGCCAGCGGTATACAGGGAAATTCACCCCTCCACTTT. Its translation: CASGIQGNSPLHF.

The J gene is TRBJ2-1, the V gene TRBV28; a possible D gene is TRBD1 (6 bases). V was pared by 2 bases and J by 4 bases, with 12 bases between. Germline V gene data show CDR1 as MDHEN and CDR2 as SYDVKM. This CDR3 comprises 15 residues. The CDR3 DNA is TGTGCCAGCAGTTTAAACCAAGGGGGATACAATGAGCAGTTCTTC. Translating it yields CASSLNQGGYNEQFF.

This chain joins TRBV2 and TRBJ1-5; 9 bases line up with TRBD1. The germline CDR1 and CDR2 sequences are SNHLY and FYNNEI. The CDR3 consists of 15 residues. Losses at the gene ends were 6 bases for V and 5 bases for J; bases not matched to a gene: 8. The CDR3 sequence: CASRGDRAKDQPQHF. In DNA form, the CDR3 reads TGTGCCAGCAGGGGGGACAGGGCTAAGGATCAGCCCCAGCATTTT.

The V call is TRBV5-4, the J call TRBJ1-4, with D uncertain. Trimming removed 3 bases from V and 4 bases from J, with 7 bases in between. From germline, CDR1 is SGHNT and CDR2 YYREEE (reference sequence). CDR3 length: 13 residues. The CDR3 loop is CASSWQDNEKLFF. The CDR3 region has the DNA TGTGCCAGCAGCTGGCAGGATAATGAAAAACTGTTTTTT.

This rearrangement joins TRBV3-1 (or the pseudogene TRBV3-2) to TRBJ2-2, with D maybe TRBD2 (6 bases). The CDR3 covers 15 residues. V dropped 3 bases and J dropped 3 bases, with 11 bases sitting between them. Germline CDR1 reads LGHDT; CDR2 reads YNNKEL (reference sequence). The CDR3 DNA is TGTGCCAGCAGCCATGGTAGCGGACACACCGGGGAGCTGTTTTTT. Residues: CASSHGSGHTGELFF.

The V gene is TRBV10-2, the J gene TRBJ2-3; 8 positions agree with TRBD2. The V gene end was trimmed by 7 bases and the J gene end by 6 bases; junction bases not matched to a gene: 12. The CDR3 is 15 amino acids. Germline loops: CDR1 WSHSY, CDR2 SAAADI. The CDR3 region is CASIGSGALWDTQYF. CDR3 coding DNA: TGCGCCAGCATCGGTAGCGGGGCGCTCTGGGATACGCAGTATTTT.

The chain joins TRBV5-4 to TRBJ2-1, with 9 bases identical to TRBD2. CDR1 and CDR2 (germline): SGHNT, YYREEE (reference sequence). The CDR3 loop spans 15 amino acids. After removal of 0 bases from V and 9 bases from J, the junction contained 7 bases not matched to a gene. The CDR3 sequence is CASSLAAGGQVEQFF. The CDR3 DNA follows: TGTGCCAGCAGCTTGGCGGCGGGAGGGCAGGTTGAGCAGTTCTTC.

This sequence joins TRBV4-3 and TRBJ2-1; 9 bases map to TRBD1. Germline CDR1 LGHNA, CDR2 YSLEER. The CDR3 consists of 15 residues. Trimming took 0 bases from V and 8 from J; bases not matched to a gene: 5. The chain's CDR3 is CASSQEGQGADEQFF. The CDR3 DNA is TGCGCCAGCAGCCAAGAGGGACAGGGAGCCGATGAGCAGTTCTTC.